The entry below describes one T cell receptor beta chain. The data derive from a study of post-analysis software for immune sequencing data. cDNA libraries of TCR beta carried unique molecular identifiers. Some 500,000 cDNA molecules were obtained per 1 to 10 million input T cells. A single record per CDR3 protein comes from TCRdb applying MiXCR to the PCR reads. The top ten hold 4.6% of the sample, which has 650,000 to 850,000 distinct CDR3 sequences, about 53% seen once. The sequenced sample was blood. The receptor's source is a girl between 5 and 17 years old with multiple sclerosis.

The CDR3 region is CATSDTAGNLFSGGPGSKNIQYF. DNA for the CDR3: TGTGCCACCAGTGATACGGCGGGGAATCTTTTTAGCGGGGGACCCGGGTCCAAAAACATTCAGTACTTC. The rearrangement joins TRBV24-1 to TRBJ2-4; 9 bases map to TRBD2. From germline, CDR1 is KGHDR and CDR2 SFDVKD. The CDR3 is 23 amino acids. After removal of 3 bases from V and 2 bases from J, the junction contained 25 bases not matched to a gene.